Shown below are 25 T cell receptor beta chains from a single sample sequenced in a study of blood T cell repertoires in COVID-19. Data came from immunoSEQ multiplex PCR; TCRdb stores just in-frame clones and leaves some out. The sample shows about 27,000 clones, about 85% of them seen only once. Sequencing input: peripheral blood. These receptors all stem from a man aged 70 or older with acute or convalescent COVID-19.

CDR3 nucleotides: TGTGCCTGGACCTTCGTCGGGGGAGGAAAACTGTTTTTT. Translation: CAWTFVGGGKLFF. V usage is TRBV30 and J usage is TRBJ1-4; possibly TRBD1 for D (5 bases). Germline-derived CDR1 and CDR2 are GTSNPN and SVGIG (reference sequence). Between the trimmed V and J ends, which lost 4 bases and 10 bases, there was a span of 16 bases. This CDR3 has 13 residues.

The table lists this clone with a count of one. The chain is built from TRBV6-2 or TRBV6-3 and TRBJ2-7; possibly TRBD2 for D (6 bases). CDR1 is MNHEY, CDR2 SVGEGT, per germline. The CDR3 is made up of 15 amino acids. The V and J ends lost 4 bases and 2 bases respectively, with 15 bases between them. The chain's CDR3 is CASSFRIGSPYEQYF. Here the CDR3 DNA reads TGTGCCAGCAGTTTCCGCATCGGGAGTCCCTACGAGCAGTACTTC.

This clone was detected once. V usage is TRBV7-2 and J usage is TRBJ2-1; TRBD2 aligns across 15 bases. The length of the CDR3 is 19 residues. V lost 6 bases and J lost 3; bases outside the gene matches: 12. From germline, CDR1 is SGHTA and CDR2 FQGNSA. The CDR3 protein is CASRPQRTSGRALYNEQFF. The CDR3 nucleotides are TGTGCCAGCAGACCGCAACGGACTAGCGGGAGGGCCCTCTACAATGAGCAGTTCTTC.

There are a few counts of this clone. The chain carries TRBV11-2 and TRBJ1-5, with D unclear. CDR1 and CDR2 (germline): SGHAT, FQNNGV. Trimming removed 1 base at V and 9 bases at J, with 10 bases between. The CDR3 totals 13 residues. CDR3 in DNA: TGTGCCAGCAGCTTAGGATTGGGCTCGCCCCAGCATTTT. It yields the protein CASSLGLGSPQHF.

J is TRBJ1-5 and V is TRBV25-1, with a possible D match to TRBD1 (6 bases). Trimming removed 5 bases at V and 6 bases at J, with 17 bases between. This CDR3 has 15 amino acids. CDR1 MGHDK and CDR2 SYGVNS come from the germline V gene. The DNA of the CDR3 is TGTGCCAGCAGTCAGACCGGGACATCGGGTCAGCCCCAGCATTTT. Translated: CASSQTGTSGQPQHF.

The V gene is TRBV4-1, the J gene TRBJ2-3; D is uncertain. Germline V gene data show CDR1 as MGHRA and CDR2 as YSYEKL. The CDR3 extends over 16 amino acids. Trimming stripped 5 bases from V and 5 bases from J, with 20 bases between. The CDR3 region is CASSEQVRLIGDTQYF. The CDR3 nucleotides read TGCGCCAGCAGCGAACAAGTCAGGCTTATCGGAGATACGCAGTATTTT.

This clone was seen ten or more times. The rearrangement links TRBV27 to TRBJ1-2, with D maybe TRBD1 (6 bases). Germline V gene sequence: CDR1 MNHEY, CDR2 SMNVEV (reference sequence). With 6 bases removed from V and 5 bases from J, the gap between germline ends came to 16 bases. The CDR3 loop spans 14 amino acids. The CDR3, as DNA: TGTGCCAGCAGCCAAGGGGGGGCAGGGTATGGCTACACCTTC. Translated: CASSQGGAGYGYTF.

The chain joins TRBV5-4 to TRBJ1-6; no clear D. The CDR3 covers 15 residues. Germline V CDR1 and CDR2: SGHNT, YYREEE (reference sequence). Between the trimmed V and J ends, which lost 0 bases and 8 bases, there was a span of 12 bases. CDR3 in amino acids: CASSLAGGRDSPLHF. CDR3 DNA sequence: TGTGCCAGCAGCTTGGCCGGAGGGAGGGATTCACCCCTCCACTTT.

This CDR3 is CASSPTPPGSYEQYF. CDR3 DNA sequence: TGTGCCAGCAGTCCCACCCCCCCGGGCTCCTACGAGCAGTACTTC. The chain recombines TRBV27 with TRBJ2-7; D is ambiguous. This CDR3 comprises 15 residues. Trimming took 5 bases from V and 0 from J, leaving 14 bases between them. Looked up from germline, CDR1 is MNHEY and CDR2 is SMNVEV (reference sequence).

This chain joins TRBV29-1 and TRBJ2-7, with D maybe TRBD2 (6 bases). Per germline, CDR1 SQVTM and CDR2 ANQGSEA. V lost 3 bases and J 0 bases, leaving 12 bases between the germline ends. The CDR3 loop spans 14 amino acids. CDR3 residues: CSVDAAGSSYEQYF. The DNA for the CDR3 is TGCAGCGTTGACGCGGCGGGAAGCTCCTACGAGCAGTACTTC.

This clone was recorded once. The chain joins TRBV19 to TRBJ2-5; 7 bases align to TRBD1. The V gene's germline CDR1 is LNHDA and CDR2 SQIVND (reference sequence). V lost 3 bases to trimming and J lost 5 bases; unmatched junction nucleotides: 9. The CDR3 spans 15 residues. CDR3 bases: TGTGCCAGTAGTATTAAAACAGGGGACGGGGAGACCCAGTACTTC. Translated, it gives CASSIKTGDGETQYF. Using reference TRBV19 and TRBJ2-5 for the parts outside the CDR3, the full variable domain is DGGITQSPKYLFRKEGQNVTLSCEQNLNHDAMYWYRQDPGQGLRLIYYSQIVNDFQKGDIAEGYSVSREKKESFPLTVTSAQKNPTAFYLCASSIKTGDGETQYFGPGTRLLVL.

Only a few counts were recorded for this clone. V gene TRBV5-1 combines with J gene TRBJ2-7; TRBD1 matches 10 bases. Germline loops: CDR1 SGHRS, CDR2 YFSETQ. This CDR3 has 16 residues. V lost 4 bases, J lost 6 bases, and 13 bases stayed unmatched. The CDR3: CASSHNQRGQGSEQYF. DNA for the CDR3: TGCGCCAGCAGCCATAACCAAAGGGGACAGGGGAGCGAGCAGTACTTC.

The gene calls are TRBV27 and TRBJ1-5; D unclear. Germline V lookup: CDR1 MNHEY, CDR2 SMNVEV (reference sequence). With 6 bases removed from V and 15 bases from J, the gap between germline ends came to 21 bases. The CDR3 spans 13 residues. In DNA, the CDR3 is TGTGCCAGCAGCTCCCAGACGAGGCCGCGGTGGCATTTT. This gives the protein CASSSQTRPRWHF.

The chain links TRBV7-8 to TRBJ2-3; 7 bases are a match to TRBD2. The CDR3 totals 15 residues. Germline V gene sequence: CDR1 SGHVS, CDR2 FQNEAQ. The J segment lost 2 bases and the V segment lost 1 base, leaving 3 bases of the junction unmatched. CDR3 amino acids: CASSLDGRSTDTQYF. The CDR3, as DNA: TGTGCCAGCAGCTTAGACGGGAGGTCCACAGATACGCAGTATTTT.

The chain combines TRBV2 with TRBJ1-4, with TRBD1 identical over 7 bases. The V gene end was trimmed by 4 bases and the J gene end by 5 bases; junction bases not matched to a gene: 4. The CDR3 runs to 14 residues. Germline V lookup: CDR1 SNHLY, CDR2 FYNNEI. This chain's CDR3 is CASSAETGNEKLFF. DNA for the CDR3: TGTGCCAGCAGTGCCGAGACAGGGAATGAAAAACTGTTTTTT.

This chain links TRBV9 with TRBJ2-1; 9 bases match TRBD1. Per germline, CDR1 SGDLS and CDR2 YYNGEE. V shed 3 bases and J 1 base; nucleotides not matched to a gene: 8. The CDR3 length is 17 residues. CDR3 sequence: CASSASPGQGSYNEQFF. The CDR3 DNA follows: TGTGCCAGCAGCGCCTCCCCGGGACAGGGTTCCTACAATGAGCAGTTCTTC.

This sequence joins TRBV10-3 and TRBJ2-1, with 14 bases lining up with TRBD2. With V trimmed by 11 bases and J by 9 bases, 9 bases remained unmatched. Germline loops: CDR1 ENHRY, CDR2 SYGVKD. The CDR3 is 14 amino acids. The CDR3 bases are TGTGCCTTTGGGACTAGCGGGGGTAGTGGTGAGCAGTTCTTC. It is translated as CAFGTSGGSGEQFF.

The chain carries TRBV7-2 and TRBJ1-4; 7 bases fit TRBD1. J lost 10 bases, V lost 5 bases, and 13 bases had no gene match. The CDR3 covers 15 residues. From germline, CDR1 is SGHTA and CDR2 FQGNSA. The CDR3 DNA follows: TGTGCCAGCAGCCGGCAGACAGGGCAGATGGGAAAACTGTTTTTT. Translating it yields CASSRQTGQMGKLFF.

This clone appeared a few times. The genes are TRBV27 and TRBJ2-7, with D possibly matching TRBD2 (5 bases). The CDR3 covers 16 residues. Germline values: CDR1 MNHEY, CDR2 SMNVEV (reference sequence). Trimming cost V 3 bases and J 6 bases, with 21 bases left between them. CDR3 protein: CASSLIEWRGPGEQYF. Written as DNA, the CDR3 is TGTGCCAGCAGTTTGATCGAATGGCGAGGGCCGGGCGAGCAGTACTTC.

The chain carries TRBV18 and TRBJ2-3; D not resolved. V shed 6 bases and J shed 4 bases, with 17 bases lying between them. Germline loops: CDR1 KGHSH, CDR2 LQKENI. The CDR3 is 15 residues long. The CDR3 loop is CASSLSRQKSDTQYF. CDR3 sequence (DNA): TGTGCCAGCTCCCTTTCAAGACAAAAGTCAGATACGCAGTATTTT.

The chain carries TRBV4-2 and TRBJ1-1; D ambiguous. The CDR3 consists of 15 residues. V was pared by 0 bases and J by 7 bases, with 15 bases between. Germline V gene data show CDR1 as LGHNA and CDR2 as YNFKEQ. The CDR3 DNA sequence: TGTGCCAGCAGCCAAGATACTCTCGGGGTTGGTGAAGCTTTCTTT. Residues: CASSQDTLGVGEAFF.

CDR3 loop: CAWGYRDRDVEQYF. In DNA, the CDR3 is TGTGCCTGGGGCTACCGGGACAGGGATGTCGAGCAGTACTTC. V usage is TRBV30 and J usage is TRBJ2-7; 9 bases line up with TRBD1. This CDR3 is 14 amino acids long. Germline V CDR1 and CDR2: GTSNPN, SVGIG (reference sequence). V shed 5 bases and J 6 bases; nucleotides not matched to a gene: 11.

The rearrangement links TRBV19 to TRBJ1-1; weak D call: TRBD1 (6 bases). The CDR3 covers 14 residues. Trimming cost V 11 bases and J 5 bases, with 21 bases left between them. Germline V gives CDR1 LNHDA, CDR2 SQIVND (reference sequence). The CDR3 region has the DNA TGTGCCGGCTCGGACGGGGGGCGGAGGACTGAAGCTTTCTTT. It codes for CAGSDGGRRTEAFF.

The J gene is TRBJ2-1, the V gene TRBV2, with 8 positions matching TRBD2. J was trimmed by 2 bases and V by 4 bases; bases with no gene match: 7. CDR3 length: 16 amino acids. Germline lookup yields CDR1 SNHLY and CDR2 FYNNEI. The CDR3 nucleotides are TGTGCCAGCAGTGTTCCCGCGGGGGGTACCTACAATGAGCAGTTCTTC. This encodes CASSVPAGGTYNEQFF.

This clone was counted only a few times. The chain joins TRBV7-2 to TRBJ2-2; D gene uncertain. Germline V gives CDR1 SGHTA, CDR2 FQGNSA. The V end lost 0 bases, the J end lost 4 bases, and 6 bases lay between the germline ends. This CDR3 has 14 amino acids. The CDR3 reads CASSLASSTGELFF. Here the CDR3 DNA reads TGTGCCAGCAGCTTAGCTAGTAGCACCGGGGAGCTGTTTTTT. Using reference TRBV7-2 and TRBJ2-2 for the parts outside the CDR3, the full variable domain is GAGVSQSPSNKVTEKGKDVELRCDPISGHTALYWYRQSLGQGLEFLIYFQGNSAPDKSGLPSDRFSAERTGGSVSTLTIQRTQQEDSAVYLCASSLASSTGELFFGEGSRLTVL.